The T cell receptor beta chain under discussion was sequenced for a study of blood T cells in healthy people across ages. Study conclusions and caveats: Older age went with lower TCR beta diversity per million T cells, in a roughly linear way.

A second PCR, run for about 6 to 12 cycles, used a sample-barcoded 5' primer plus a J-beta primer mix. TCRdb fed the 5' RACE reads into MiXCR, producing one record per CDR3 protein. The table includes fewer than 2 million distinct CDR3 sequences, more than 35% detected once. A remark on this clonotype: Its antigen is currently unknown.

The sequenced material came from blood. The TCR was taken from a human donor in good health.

CDR3 sequence: CASSTTGTGVLKTQYF. The DNA for the CDR3 is TGCGCCAGCAGCACAACCGGGACAGGGGTGTTGAAGACCCAGTACTTC. This rearrangement joins TRBV5-1 to TRBJ2-7; 10 positions agree with TRBD1. With the DNA end fitting TRBJ2-5 better, the J assignment may be wrong. The CDR3 sequence is 16 residues long. From germline, CDR1 is SGHRS and CDR2 YFSETQ.